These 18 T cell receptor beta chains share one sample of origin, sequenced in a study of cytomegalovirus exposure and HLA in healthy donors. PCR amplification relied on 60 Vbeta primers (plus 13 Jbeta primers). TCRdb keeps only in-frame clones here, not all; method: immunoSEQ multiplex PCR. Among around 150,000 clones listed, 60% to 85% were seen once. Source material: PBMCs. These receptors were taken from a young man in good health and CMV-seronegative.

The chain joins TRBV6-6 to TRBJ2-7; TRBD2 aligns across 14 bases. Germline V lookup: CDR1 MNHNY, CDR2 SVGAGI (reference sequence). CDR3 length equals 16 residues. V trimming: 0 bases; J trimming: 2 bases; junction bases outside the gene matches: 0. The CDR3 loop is CASSYSTSGRAYEQYF. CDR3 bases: TGTGCCAGCAGTTACTCGACTAGCGGGAGGGCCTACGAGCAGTACTTC.

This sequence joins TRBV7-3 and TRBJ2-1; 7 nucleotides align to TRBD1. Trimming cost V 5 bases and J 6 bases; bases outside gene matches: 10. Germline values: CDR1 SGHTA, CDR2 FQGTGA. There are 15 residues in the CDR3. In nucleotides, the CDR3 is TGTGCCAGCAGCAATTCACCGGGACAGCTCAATGAGCAGTTCTTC. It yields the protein CASSNSPGQLNEQFF.

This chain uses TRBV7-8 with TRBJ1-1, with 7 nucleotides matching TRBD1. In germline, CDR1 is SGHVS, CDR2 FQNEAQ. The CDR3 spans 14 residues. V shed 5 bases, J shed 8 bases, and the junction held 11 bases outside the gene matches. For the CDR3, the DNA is TGTGCCAGCAGCCAAACAGGGGCTAGACCAGAAGCTTTCTTT. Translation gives CASSQTGARPEAFF.

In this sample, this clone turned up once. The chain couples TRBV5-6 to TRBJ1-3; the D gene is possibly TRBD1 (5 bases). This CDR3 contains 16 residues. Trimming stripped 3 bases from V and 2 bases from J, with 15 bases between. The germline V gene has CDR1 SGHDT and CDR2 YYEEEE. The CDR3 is CASSWGLSSAGNTIYF. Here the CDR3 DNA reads TGTGCCAGCAGCTGGGGACTAAGCTCGGCTGGAAACACCATATATTTT.

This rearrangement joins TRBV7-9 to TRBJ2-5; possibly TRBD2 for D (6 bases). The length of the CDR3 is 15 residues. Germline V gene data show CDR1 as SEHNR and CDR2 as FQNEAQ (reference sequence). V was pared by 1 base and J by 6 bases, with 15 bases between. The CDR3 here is CASSLVSTSSQTQYF. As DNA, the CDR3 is TGTGCCAGCAGCTTAGTAAGCACTAGCAGCCAGACCCAGTACTTC.

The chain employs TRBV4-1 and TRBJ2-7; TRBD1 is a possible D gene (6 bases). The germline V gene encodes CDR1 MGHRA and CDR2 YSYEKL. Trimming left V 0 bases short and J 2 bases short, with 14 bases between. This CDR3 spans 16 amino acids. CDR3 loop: CASSQDQGDTTYEQYF. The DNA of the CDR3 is TGCGCCAGCAGCCAAGATCAAGGGGACACCACCTACGAGCAGTACTTC.

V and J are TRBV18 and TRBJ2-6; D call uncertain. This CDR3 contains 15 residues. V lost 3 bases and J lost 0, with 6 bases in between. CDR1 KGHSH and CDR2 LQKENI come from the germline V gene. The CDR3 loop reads CASSPQDSGANVLTF. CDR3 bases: TGTGCCAGCTCACCGCAGGACTCTGGGGCCAACGTCCTGACTTTC.

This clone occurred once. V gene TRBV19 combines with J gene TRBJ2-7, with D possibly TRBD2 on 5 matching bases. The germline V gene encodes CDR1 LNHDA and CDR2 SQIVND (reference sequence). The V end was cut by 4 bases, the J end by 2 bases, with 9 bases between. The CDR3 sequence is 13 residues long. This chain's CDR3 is CASSTLGAYEQYF. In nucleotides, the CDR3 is TGTGCCAGTAGTACCCTCGGGGCCTACGAGCAGTACTTC.

The CDR3 region has the DNA TGCAGCGTCATCAGCGGGAGAACCCCAGGGCGACAAAAGTCCTCCTACGAGCAGTACTTC. Translation gives CSVISGRTPGRQKSSYEQYF. The V gene is TRBV29-1, the J gene TRBJ2-7, with 8 bases fitting TRBD2. The V segment lost 6 bases and the J segment 0 bases; nucleotides outside the gene matches: 25. Germline-derived CDR1 and CDR2 are SQVTM and ANQGSEA. The CDR3 loop spans 20 amino acids.

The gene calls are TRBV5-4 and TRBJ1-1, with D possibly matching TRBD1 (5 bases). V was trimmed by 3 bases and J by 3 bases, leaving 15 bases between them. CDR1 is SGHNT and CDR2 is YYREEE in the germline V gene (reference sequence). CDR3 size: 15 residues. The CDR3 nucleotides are TGTGCCAGCAGCTGGGGCGGGGCGGGTGACACTGAAGCTTTCTTT. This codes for CASSWGGAGDTEAFF.

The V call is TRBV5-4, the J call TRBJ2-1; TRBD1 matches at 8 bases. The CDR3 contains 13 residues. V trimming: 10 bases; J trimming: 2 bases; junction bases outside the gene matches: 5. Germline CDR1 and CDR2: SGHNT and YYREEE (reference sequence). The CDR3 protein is CAAKQGAYNEQFF. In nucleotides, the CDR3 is TGTGCCGCCAAACAGGGGGCCTACAATGAGCAGTTCTTC.

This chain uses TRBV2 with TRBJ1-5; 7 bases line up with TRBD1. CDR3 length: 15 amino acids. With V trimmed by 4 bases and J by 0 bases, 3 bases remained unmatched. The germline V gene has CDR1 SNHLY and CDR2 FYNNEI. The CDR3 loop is CASSAGQLSNQPQHF. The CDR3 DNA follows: TGTGCCAGCAGTGCGGGACAGCTTAGCAATCAGCCCCAGCATTTT.

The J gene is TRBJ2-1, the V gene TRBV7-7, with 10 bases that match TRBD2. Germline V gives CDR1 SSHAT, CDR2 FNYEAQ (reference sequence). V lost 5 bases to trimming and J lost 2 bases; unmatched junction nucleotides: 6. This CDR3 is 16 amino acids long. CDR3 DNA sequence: TGTGCCAGCAGCGCCGAACTAGCGGGAACCTACAATGAGCAGTTCTTC. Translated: CASSAELAGTYNEQFF.

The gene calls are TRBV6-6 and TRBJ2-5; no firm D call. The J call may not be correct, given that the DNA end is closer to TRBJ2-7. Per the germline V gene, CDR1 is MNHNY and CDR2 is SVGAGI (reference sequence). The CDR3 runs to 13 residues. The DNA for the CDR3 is TGTGCCAGCAGTTACTCGTCGGACTACGAGCAGTACTTC. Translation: CASSYSSDYEQYF.

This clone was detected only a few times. The CDR3 loop is CASSEQGQPQHF. CDR3 coding DNA: TGTGCCAGCAGTGAACAGGGTCAGCCCCAGCATTTT. The chain is built from TRBV6-5 and TRBJ1-5; the D gene is possibly TRBD1 (6 bases). Per the germline V gene, CDR1 is MNHEY and CDR2 is SVGAGI. CDR3 size: 12 residues. V lost 5 bases and J 6 bases, leaving 8 bases between the germline ends.

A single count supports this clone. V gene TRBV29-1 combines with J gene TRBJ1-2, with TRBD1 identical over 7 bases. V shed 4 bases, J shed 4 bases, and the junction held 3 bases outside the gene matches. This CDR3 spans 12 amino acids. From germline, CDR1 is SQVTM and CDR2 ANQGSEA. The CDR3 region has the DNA TGCAGCGTTGGGGGACAGACCTATGGCTACACCTTC. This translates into CSVGGQTYGYTF.

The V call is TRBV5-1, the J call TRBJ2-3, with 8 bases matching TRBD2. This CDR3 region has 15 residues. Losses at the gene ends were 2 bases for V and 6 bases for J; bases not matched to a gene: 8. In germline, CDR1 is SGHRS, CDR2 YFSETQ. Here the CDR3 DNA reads TGCGCCAGCAGCTTCTTAGGGACTAGTAGCGATACGCAGTATTTT. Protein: CASSFLGTSSDTQYF. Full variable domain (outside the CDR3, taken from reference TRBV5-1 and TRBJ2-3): KAGVTQTPRYLIKTRGQQVTLSCSPISGHRSVSWYQQTPGQGLQFLFEYFSETQRNKGNFPGRFSGRQFSNSRSEMNVSTLELGDSALYLCASSFLGTSSDTQYFGPGTRLTVL.

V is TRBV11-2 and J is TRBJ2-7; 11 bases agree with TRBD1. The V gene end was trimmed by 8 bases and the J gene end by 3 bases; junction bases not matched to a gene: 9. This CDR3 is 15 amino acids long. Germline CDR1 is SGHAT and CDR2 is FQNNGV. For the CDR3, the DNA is TGTGCCAGCTCCAGGACCGGGACAGGGGGCTACGAGCAGTACTTC. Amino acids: CASSRTGTGGYEQYF.